The 22 T cell receptor beta chains below come from one sample, sequenced in a study of shared clonotypes between healthy human individuals. TCRdb's table, derived via immunoSEQ multiplex PCR, lists solely in-frame clones and lacks some. The table includes 2,500,000 or so clones, over 85% detected once. Source material: naive CD4+ T cells from PBMCs. Subset defined: CD45RA+ positively selected. These receptors came from a man younger than 35 in good health. Some clones in this sample may be carry-over from other donors' samples.

The chain couples TRBV5-1 to TRBJ2-4; D is possibly TRBD1 or TRBD2 (6 bases each). Between the trimmed V and J ends, which lost 0 bases and 7 bases, there was a span of 11 bases. This CDR3 has 14 residues. CDR1 is SGHRS and CDR2 is YFSETQ in the germline V gene. The CDR3 here is CASSLAGGMNIQYF. In nucleotides, the CDR3 is TGCGCCAGCAGCTTGGCCGGGGGCATGAACATTCAGTACTTC. The full variable domain, completed using reference TRBV5-1 and TRBJ2-4, is KAGVTQTPRYLIKTRGQQVTLSCSPISGHRSVSWYQQTPGQGLQFLFEYFSETQRNKGNFPGRFSGRQFSNSRSEMNVSTLELGDSALYLCASSLAGGMNIQYFGAGTRLSVL.

This clone was seen at least ten times. This rearrangement joins TRBV21-1 to TRBJ2-2. TRBV21-1 is classified as a pseudogene. CDR3 length: 13 residues. The CDR3 here is CASSKPKTGELFF. The CDR3 coding sequence is TGTGCCAGCAGCAAACCAAAGACCGGGGAGCTGTTTTTT.

The chain recombines TRBV4-1 with TRBJ2-5; no clear D gene. Germline lookup yields CDR1 MGHRA and CDR2 YSYEKL. V shed 4 bases and J shed 5 bases, with 11 bases lying between them. The CDR3 extends over 13 amino acids. CDR3 nucleotide sequence: TGCGCCAGCAGCCCAAGGCCCCCCGAGACCCAGTACTTC. Its protein is CASSPRPPETQYF.

This clone is a singleton in its sample. The V and J genes are TRBV27 and TRBJ1-5; 7 bases match TRBD1. The length of the CDR3 is 19 residues. Losses at the gene ends were 6 bases for V and 8 bases for J; bases not matched to a gene: 25. CDR1 is MNHEY and CDR2 is SMNVEV in the germline V gene (reference sequence). CDR3 nucleotides: TGTGCCAGCAGCAAAACGGGACAGCGCAGGATTGAATATCTGGAGCCCCAGCATTTT. The encoded protein is CASSKTGQRRIEYLEPQHF.

This chain connects TRBV11-2 to TRBJ2-5; D is possibly TRBD2 (6 bases). Germline V gives CDR1 SGHAT, CDR2 FQNNGV. The CDR3 loop spans 15 amino acids. Trimming removed 3 bases from V and 2 bases from J, with 13 bases in between. Here the CDR3 reads CASSFPGEQQETQYF. CDR3 bases: TGTGCCAGCAGCTTCCCGGGGGAGCAACAAGAGACCCAGTACTTC. Full variable domain (remainder filled in from reference TRBV11-2 and TRBJ2-5): EAGVAQSPRYKIIEKRQSVAFWCNPISGHATLYWYQQILGQGPKLLIQFQNNGVVDDSQLPKDRFSAERLKGVDSTLKIQPAKLEDSAVYLCASSFPGEQQETQYFGPGTRLLVL.

This clone was detected once. The genes are TRBV27 and TRBJ2-7, with D tentatively TRBD2 (5 bases). V dropped 5 bases and J dropped 0 bases, with 17 bases sitting between them. CDR3 size: 16 residues. Germline CDR1 is MNHEY and CDR2 is SMNVEV (reference sequence). The CDR3 here is CASSALSLGSSYEQYF. The DNA for the CDR3 is TGTGCCAGCAGTGCCCTTTCGCTAGGGAGCTCCTACGAGCAGTACTTC.

The table lists this clone with a count of one. The rearrangement links TRBV25-1 to TRBJ1-5; no reliable D call. Trimming stripped 3 bases from V and 4 bases from J, with 13 bases between. The germline V gene has CDR1 MGHDK and CDR2 SYGVNS. The CDR3 contains 15 residues. The CDR3 region has the DNA TGTGCCAGCAGTGACAGCGGGTCAGATAATCAGCCCCAGCATTTT. Translation gives CASSDSGSDNQPQHF. Using reference TRBV25-1 and TRBJ1-5 for the parts outside the CDR3, the full variable domain is EADIYQTPRYLVIGTGKKITLECSQTMGHDKMYWYQQDPGMELHLIHYSYGVNSTEKGDLSSESTVSRIRTEHFPLTLESARPSHTSQYLCASSDSGSDNQPQHFGDGTRLSIL.

As concerns this clone: Germline and junction disagree at one end, which may indicate a read error. J is TRBJ2-1 and V is TRBV12-5; D unclear. This CDR3 has 11 amino acids. Germline lookup yields CDR1 LGHNT and CDR2 FRNRAP. CDR3: CASGSVFEQFF. CDR3 DNA sequence: TGTGCTAGCGGTTCAGTTTTTGAGCAGTTCTTC.

This clone was detected once. The V and J genes are TRBV29-1 and TRBJ1-2, with D perhaps matching TRBD1 (5 bases). CDR1 and CDR2 from the germline V gene are SQVTM and ANQGSEA. CDR3 size: 14 residues. Trimming removed 4 bases at V and 7 bases at J, with 19 bases between. The CDR3 nucleotides are TGCAGCGTTGGGGTCGGGCAGGGTGAGTCTGGCTACACCTTC. Its protein product is CSVGVGQGESGYTF.

The chain employs TRBV19 and TRBJ2-5; D unresolved. There are 16 residues in the CDR3. The germline CDR1 and CDR2 sequences are LNHDA and SQIVND (reference sequence). V lost 5 bases to trimming and J lost 5 bases, with 21 bases between them. The CDR3 loop reads CASSAPRIGAGETQYF. Written as DNA, the CDR3 is TGTGCCAGTAGTGCCCCTAGGATAGGAGCCGGGGAGACCCAGTACTTC.

Note on this clone: The sample holds other DNA sequences that translate to the same CDR3. The chain recombines TRBV28 with TRBJ2-2; D perhaps matches TRBD2 (6 bases). V lost 3 bases and J 1 base, leaving 9 bases between the germline ends. The CDR3 has 15 amino acids. The germline V gene encodes CDR1 MDHEN and CDR2 SYDVKM. The DNA of the CDR3 is TGTGCCAGCAGTTTGGGCGGGAAGAACACCGGGGAGCTGTTTTTT. Protein: CASSLGGKNTGELFF.

CDR3 sequence (DNA): TGTGCCAGCAGCGTAGGGGCATACAATGAGCAGTTCTTC. Translation: CASSVGAYNEQFF. The chain carries TRBV7-3 and TRBJ2-1, with D maybe TRBD1 (5 bases). This CDR3 has 13 residues. V was clipped by 5 bases and J by 4 bases, with 9 bases between them. Germline V gene data show CDR1 as SGHTA and CDR2 as FQGTGA. Complete variable domain (other parts from reference TRBV7-3 and TRBJ2-1): GAGVSQTPSNKVTEKGKYVELRCDPISGHTALYWYRQSLGQGPEFLIYFQGTGAADDSGLPNDRFFAVRPEGSVSTLKIQRTERGDSAVYLCASSVGAYNEQFFGPGTRLTVL.

This chain uses TRBV7-3 with TRBJ2-7, with 7 bases aligning to TRBD2. V lost 5 bases and J lost 6; bases outside the gene matches: 10. The CDR3 consists of 14 residues. CDR1 is SGHTA and CDR2 is FQGTGA in the germline V gene. The CDR3 is CASSKSGWEGEQYF. CDR3 DNA sequence: TGTGCCAGCAGCAAGAGCGGGTGGGAGGGCGAGCAGTACTTC.

J is TRBJ1-4 and V is TRBV28, with D unclear. V lost 5 bases and J 7 bases, leaving 17 bases between the germline ends. The CDR3 runs to 15 residues. Germline CDR1 MDHEN, CDR2 SYDVKM. This CDR3 is CASSTRTGFAEKLFF. CDR3 coding DNA: TGTGCCAGCAGTACCCGGACGGGGTTTGCTGAAAAACTGTTTTTT.

The chain carries TRBV27 and TRBJ1-6; 8 bases are a match to TRBD1. The junction had 6 bases not matched to a gene; V was cut back by 7 bases and J by 4 bases. Germline V gives CDR1 MNHEY, CDR2 SMNVEV (reference sequence). The CDR3 is 15 amino acids. CDR3 in DNA: TGTGCCAGCACCCGGGACAGGACTTATAATTCACCCCTCCACTTT. This translates into CASTRDRTYNSPLHF.

About this clone itself: This CDR3 is also generated by other DNA sequences in the sample. This chain uses TRBV7-3 with TRBJ2-7, with no clear D. The CDR3 is made up of 12 amino acids. Trimming shortened V by 5 bases and J by 3 bases, and 8 bases separated the two germline ends. Per germline, CDR1 SGHTA and CDR2 FQGTGA. CDR3 coding DNA: TGTGCCAGCAGCAAAACGGGCTACGAGCAGTACTTC. Its translation: CASSKTGYEQYF. The full variable domain, its missing parts supplied by reference TRBV7-3 and TRBJ2-7, is GAGVSQTPSNKVTEKGKYVELRCDPISGHTALYWYRQSLGQGPEFLIYFQGTGAADDSGLPNDRFFAVRPEGSVSTLKIQRTERGDSAVYLCASSKTGYEQYFGPGTRLTVT.

J is TRBJ2-3 and V is TRBV14; no reliable D call. With 5 bases removed from V and 5 bases from J, the gap between germline ends came to 8 bases. This CDR3 has 12 residues. Germline-derived CDR1 and CDR2 are SGHDN and FVKESK. The CDR3 here is CASSSIEDTQYF. For the CDR3, the DNA is TGTGCCAGCAGCTCCATTGAAGATACGCAGTATTTT.

V usage is TRBV10-3 and J usage is TRBJ2-5; perhaps TRBD1 as D (5 bases). CDR3 length: 15 residues. With 6 bases removed from V and 1 base from J, the gap between germline ends came to 15 bases. In germline, CDR1 is ENHRY, CDR2 SYGVKD. CDR3 in amino acids: CAISGRTPSQETQYF. The CDR3, as DNA: TGTGCCATCAGCGGACGGACACCAAGCCAAGAGACCCAGTACTTC.

The V and J genes are TRBV7-6 and TRBJ2-2, with 13 nucleotides matching TRBD2. Trimming took 5 bases from V and 7 from J; bases not matched to a gene: 4. The germline gives CDR1 SGHVS, CDR2 FNYEAQ. The CDR3 covers 15 residues. The CDR3 DNA is TGTGCCAGCAGCACCGGGACTAGCGGGATCGGGGAGCTGTTTTTT. Translation gives CASSTGTSGIGELFF. Combining the CDR3 with reference TRBV7-6 and TRBJ2-2 gives the whole variable domain GAGVSQSPRYKVTKRGQDVALRCDPISGHVSLYWYRQALGQGPEFLTYFNYEAQQDKSGLPNDRFSAERPEGSISTLTIQRTEQRDSAMYRCASSTGTSGIGELFFGEGSRLTVL.

The chain couples TRBV30 to TRBJ1-3; unclear D gene. V gave up 2 bases and J gave up 0 bases, with 8 bases separating them. CDR1 and CDR2 (germline): GTSNPN, SVGIG (reference sequence). There are 14 residues in the CDR3. The CDR3 region is CAWSLGNSGNTIYF. CDR3 in DNA: TGTGCCTGGAGTTTGGGGAACTCTGGAAACACCATATATTTT. Supplemented by reference TRBV30 and TRBJ1-3, the full variable domain reads SQTIHQWPATLVQPVGSPLSLECTVEGTSNPNLYWYRQAAGRGLQLLFYSVGIGQISSEVPQNLSASRPQDRQFILSSKKLLLSDSGFYLCAWSLGNSGNTIYFGEGSWLTVV.

V usage is TRBV30 and J usage is TRBJ1-3; tentative D call: TRBD1 (5 bases). Per germline, CDR1 GTSNPN and CDR2 SVGIG (reference sequence). Between the trimmed V and J ends, which lost 0 bases and 0 bases, there was a span of 12 bases. The CDR3 is 16 residues long. CDR3 DNA sequence: TGTGCCTGGAGTGTCGGGACGACAGCCTCTGGAAACACCATATATTTT. Translated, it gives CAWSVGTTASGNTIYF.

This clone was observed a handful of times. The chain carries TRBV29-1 and TRBJ1-1; D is uncertain. The ends were cut back, 6 bases at V and 0 bases at J, with 11 bases in the middle. Per the germline V gene, CDR1 is SQVTM and CDR2 is ANQGSEA. The CDR3 totals 13 residues. DNA for the CDR3: TGCAGCGTGGCGCGGATCATGAACACTGAAGCTTTCTTT. Protein sequence: CSVARIMNTEAFF.